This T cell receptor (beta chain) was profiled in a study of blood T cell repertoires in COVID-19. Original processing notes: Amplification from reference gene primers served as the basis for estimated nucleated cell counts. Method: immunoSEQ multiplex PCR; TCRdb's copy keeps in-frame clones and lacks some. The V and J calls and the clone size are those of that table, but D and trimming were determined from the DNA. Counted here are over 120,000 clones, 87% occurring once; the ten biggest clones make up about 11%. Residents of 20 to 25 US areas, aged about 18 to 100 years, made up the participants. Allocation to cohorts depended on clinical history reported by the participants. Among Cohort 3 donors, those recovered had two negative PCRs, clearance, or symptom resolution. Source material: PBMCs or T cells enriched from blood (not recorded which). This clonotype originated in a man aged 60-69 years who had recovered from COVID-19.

The CDR3 DNA follows: TGTGCCAGCAGCCAAGATCAGGGCTTGGGGGGCACTGAAGCTTTCTTT. It yields the protein CASSQDQGLGGTEAFF. The V gene is TRBV3-1 (or the pseudogene TRBV3-2), the J gene TRBJ1-1; D might be TRBD1 (5 bases). The CDR3 extends over 16 amino acids. Germline assignment: CDR1 LGHDT and CDR2 YNNKEL (reference sequence). Between the trimmed V and J ends, which lost 0 bases and 4 bases, there was a span of 15 bases.